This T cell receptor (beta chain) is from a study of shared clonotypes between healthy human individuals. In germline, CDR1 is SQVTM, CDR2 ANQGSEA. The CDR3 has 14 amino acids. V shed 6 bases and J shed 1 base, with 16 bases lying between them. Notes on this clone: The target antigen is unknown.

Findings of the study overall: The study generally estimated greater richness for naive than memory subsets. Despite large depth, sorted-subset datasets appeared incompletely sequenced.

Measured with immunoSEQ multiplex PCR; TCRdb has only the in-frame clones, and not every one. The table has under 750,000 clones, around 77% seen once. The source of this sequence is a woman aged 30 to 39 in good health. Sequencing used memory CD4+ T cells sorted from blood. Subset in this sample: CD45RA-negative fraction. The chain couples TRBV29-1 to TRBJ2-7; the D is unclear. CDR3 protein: CSVAGRYPSYEQYF. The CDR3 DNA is TGCAGCGTAGCTGGTAGGTACCCTTCCTACGAGCAGTACTTC.